This entry features one T cell receptor (beta chain) sequence. The data belong to a study of blood T cell repertoires in COVID-19. Study details: Acute and convalescent COVID-19 specimens originated in the United States, Italy and Spain.

V was pared by 1 base and J by 4 bases, with 10 bases between. The CDR3 is 14 residues long. CDR1 and CDR2 from the germline V gene are LGHNA and YSLEER. In the original analysis: Using reference gene primer amplification, nucleated cell counts were estimated. Profiling relied on immunoSEQ multiplex PCR, and the TCRdb table lists in-frame clones only, not all of them. Clone size and V and J calls were adopted from that table, with D and trimming inferred from the DNA. The repertoire has about 170,000 clones, roughly 93% of them found once; the top ten carry roughly 5%. The TCR originated in a woman in her forties or fifties with acute or convalescent COVID-19. The V call is TRBV4-3, the J call TRBJ1-2; D call uncertain. The sequenced sample was peripheral blood. The CDR3: CASSQVDPGYGYTF. The DNA for the CDR3 is TGCGCCAGCAGCCAAGTCGACCCAGGCTATGGCTACACCTTC.